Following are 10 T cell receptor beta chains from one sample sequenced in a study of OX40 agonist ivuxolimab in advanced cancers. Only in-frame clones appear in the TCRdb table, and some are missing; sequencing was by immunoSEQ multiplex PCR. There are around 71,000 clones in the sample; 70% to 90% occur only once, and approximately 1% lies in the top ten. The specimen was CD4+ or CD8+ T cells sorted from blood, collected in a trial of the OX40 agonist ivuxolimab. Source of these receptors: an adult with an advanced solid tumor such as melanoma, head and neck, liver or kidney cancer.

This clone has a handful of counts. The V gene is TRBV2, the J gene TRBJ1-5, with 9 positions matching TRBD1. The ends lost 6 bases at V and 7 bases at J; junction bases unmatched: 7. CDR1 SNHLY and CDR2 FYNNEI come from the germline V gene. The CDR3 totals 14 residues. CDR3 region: CASRAGQGEQPQHF. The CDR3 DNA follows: TGTGCCAGCAGGGCGGGACAGGGCGAACAGCCCCAGCATTTT. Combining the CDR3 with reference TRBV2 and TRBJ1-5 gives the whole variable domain EPEVTQTPSHQVTQMGQEVILRCVPISNHLYFYWYRQILGQKVEFLVSFYNNEISEKSEIFDDQFSVERPDGSNFTLKIRSTKLEDSAMYFCASRAGQGEQPQHFGDGTRLSIL.

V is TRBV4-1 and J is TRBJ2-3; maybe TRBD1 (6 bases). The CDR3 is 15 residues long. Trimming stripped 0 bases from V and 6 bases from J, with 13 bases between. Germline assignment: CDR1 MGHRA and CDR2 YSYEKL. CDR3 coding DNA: TGCGCCAGCAGCCAAGACAGGGGCCTCCGGGATACGCAGTATTTT. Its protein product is CASSQDRGLRDTQYF.

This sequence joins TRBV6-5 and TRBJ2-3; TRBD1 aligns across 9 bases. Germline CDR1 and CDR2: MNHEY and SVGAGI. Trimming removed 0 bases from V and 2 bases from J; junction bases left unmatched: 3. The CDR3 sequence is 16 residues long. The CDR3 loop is CASSYSGQGLTDTQYF. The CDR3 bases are TGTGCCAGCAGTTACTCGGGACAGGGACTCACAGATACGCAGTATTTT.

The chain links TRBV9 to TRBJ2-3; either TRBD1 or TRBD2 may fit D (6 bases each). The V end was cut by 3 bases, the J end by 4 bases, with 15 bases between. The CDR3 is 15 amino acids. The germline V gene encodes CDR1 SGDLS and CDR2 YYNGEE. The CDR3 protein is CASSGGARESDTQYF. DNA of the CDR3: TGTGCCAGCAGCGGGGGGGCGAGGGAGTCAGATACGCAGTATTTT.

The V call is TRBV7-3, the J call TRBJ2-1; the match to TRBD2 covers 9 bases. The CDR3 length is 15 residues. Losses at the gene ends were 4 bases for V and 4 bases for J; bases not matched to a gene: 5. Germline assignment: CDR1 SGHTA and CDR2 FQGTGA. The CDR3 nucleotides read TGTGCCAGCAGCTCCGTACTAGCGGGTTACAATGAGCAGTTCTTC. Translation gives CASSSVLAGYNEQFF.

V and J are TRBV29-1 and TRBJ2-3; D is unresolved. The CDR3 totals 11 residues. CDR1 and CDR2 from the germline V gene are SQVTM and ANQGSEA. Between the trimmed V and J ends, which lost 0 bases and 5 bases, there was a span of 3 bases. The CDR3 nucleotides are TGCAGCGTTGAAGAAGGAGATACGCAGTATTTT. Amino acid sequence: CSVEEGDTQYF.

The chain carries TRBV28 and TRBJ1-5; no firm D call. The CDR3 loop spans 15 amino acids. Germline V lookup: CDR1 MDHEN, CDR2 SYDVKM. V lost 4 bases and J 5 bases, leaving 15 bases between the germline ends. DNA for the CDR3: TGTGCCAGCAGTTGGGAGGCGGCAGGAGATCAGCCCCAGCATTTT. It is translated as CASSWEAAGDQPQHF.

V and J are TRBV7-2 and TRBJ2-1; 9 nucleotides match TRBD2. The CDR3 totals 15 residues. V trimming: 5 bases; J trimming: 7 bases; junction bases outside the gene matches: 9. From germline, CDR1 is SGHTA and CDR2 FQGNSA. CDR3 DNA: TGTGCCAGCAGCGGATCTAGCGGGATGAGAAATGAGCAGTTCTTC. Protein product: CASSGSSGMRNEQFF.

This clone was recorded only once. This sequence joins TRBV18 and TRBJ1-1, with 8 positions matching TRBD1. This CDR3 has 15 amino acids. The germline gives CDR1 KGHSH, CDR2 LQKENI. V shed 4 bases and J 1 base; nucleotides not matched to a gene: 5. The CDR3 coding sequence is TGTGCCAGCTCACTCGGACAGGGTACGAACACTGAAGCTTTCTTT. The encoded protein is CASSLGQGTNTEAFF.

The CDR3 DNA reads TGTGCCAGCACCCCAAGCTCTGGGCTGGGAAACACCATATATTTT. Residues: CASTPSSGLGNTIYF. The chain has TRBV16 and TRBJ1-3; D unresolved. The CDR3 length is 15 residues. V lost 7 bases and J lost 4, with 17 bases in between. The germline V gene encodes CDR1 KGHSY and CDR2 FQNENV.